What follows is one T cell receptor beta chain and its context. The CDR3 has 14 residues. The germline V gene has CDR1 SGHNT and CDR2 YYREEE (reference sequence). Trimming shortened V by 1 base and J by 3 bases, and 11 bases separated the two germline ends. The data are from a study of blood T cell repertoires in COVID-19. Across the study: Samples representing acute and convalescent COVID-19 were sourced from the United States, Italy and Spain. The analysed material was cDNA or gDNA that came from T cells, B-cell-depleted T cells, or PBMCs.

Original data processing: Cell counts per sample came from amplifying reference gene primers. TCRdb's copy holds only in-frame clones and misses some; the assay was immunoSEQ multiplex PCR. V and J calls plus clone size are reproduced from that table; the DNA served to infer D and trimming. The sample records about 260,000 clones, around 84% being singletons. The rearrangement uses TRBV5-4 and TRBJ2-7, with D possibly matching TRBD1 (5 bases). The sample consisted of peripheral blood. The receptor was derived from a man aged 55 to 70 with acute or convalescent COVID-19. CDR3 sequence (DNA): TGTGCCAGCAGCTTGAGGGGAAGCAACTACGAGCAGTACTTC. It is translated as CASSLRGSNYEQYF.